This record looks at one T cell receptor (beta chain) sequence and its context. Generated by immunoSEQ multiplex PCR, the TCRdb table keeps only in-frame clones and is missing some. The table has tens of thousands of clones, around nine tenths seen once; the top ten hold about 0.52%. V lost 0 bases and J 12 bases, leaving 11 bases between the germline ends. The CDR3 is 12 residues long. In germline, CDR1 is LNHNV, CDR2 YYDKDF (reference sequence). The data stem from a study of T cell changes during pregnancy in multiple sclerosis. The source of this sequence is a female donor with multiple sclerosis, enrolled in a pregnancy study. The sample here was CD4+ T cells from peripheral blood mononuclear cells, taken in the second trimester of pregnancy. This chain connects TRBV15 to TRBJ1-1; no clear D. CDR3 in DNA: TGTGCCACCAGCAGAGATAGGAGTGCTTCTTTCTTT. It is translated as CATSRDRSASFF.